The sequence of this TCR beta chain was determined in a study of regulatory T cells in long-lasting Graves disease. Germline CDR1 MNHEY, CDR2 SMNVEV (reference sequence). The CDR3 spans 15 residues. After removal of 4 bases from V and 8 bases from J, the junction contained 8 bases not matched to a gene. Time point reported: newly diagnosed GD, antithyroid drugs for less than 3 months. Scientists built the TCR library using RNA that was extracted from PBMCs. Researchers made TCR beta libraries by using iRepertoire HTBI primers and running Arm-PCR on CDR3 regions. Each CDR3 protein gets one entry after TCRdb re-called the multiplex PCR reads with MiXCR. Of some 600,000 distinct CDR3 sequences detected, more than 15% appear once; the ten largest clones hold 9.5% to 15%. The same sample was also studied in work on T cells in Graves' hyperthyroidism and ophthalmopathy.

The J gene is TRBJ2-1, the V gene TRBV27; 10 bases agree with TRBD2. This receptor was taken from a young man with Graves disease. The sample was peripheral blood mononuclear cells (PBMCs), taken at new diagnosis, from a patient treated with antithyroid drugs. The CDR3 DNA reads as TGTGCCAGCAGTTCTTGGCTAGCGGGAGTAGATGAGCAGTTCTTC. This sequence encodes CASSSWLAGVDEQFF.